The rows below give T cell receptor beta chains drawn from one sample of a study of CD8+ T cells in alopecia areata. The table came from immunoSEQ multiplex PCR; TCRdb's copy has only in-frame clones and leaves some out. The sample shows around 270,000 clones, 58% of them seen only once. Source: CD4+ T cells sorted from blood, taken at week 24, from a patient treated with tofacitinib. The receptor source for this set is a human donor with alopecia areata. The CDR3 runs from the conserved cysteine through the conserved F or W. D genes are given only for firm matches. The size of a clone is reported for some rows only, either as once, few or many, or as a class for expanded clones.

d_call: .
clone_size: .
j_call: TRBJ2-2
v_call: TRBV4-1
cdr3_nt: TGCGCCAGCAGCCAAGAAGGAGGTCAAAACACCGGGGAGCTGTTTTTT
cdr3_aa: CASSQEGGQNTGELFF

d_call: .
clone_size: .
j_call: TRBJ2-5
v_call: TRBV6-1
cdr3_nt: TGTGCCAGCAGTAGACAAGAGACCCAGTACTTC
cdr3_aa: CASSRQETQYF

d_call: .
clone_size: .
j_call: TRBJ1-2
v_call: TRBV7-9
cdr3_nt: TGTGCCAGCAGCTTGTTTCAGTACACCTTC
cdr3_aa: CASSLFQYTF

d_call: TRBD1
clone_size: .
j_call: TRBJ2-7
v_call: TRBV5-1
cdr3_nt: TGCGCCAGCAGCTTGTATGGGGAGACAGGGGGCGTCGAGCAGTACTTC
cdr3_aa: CASSLYGETGGVEQYF

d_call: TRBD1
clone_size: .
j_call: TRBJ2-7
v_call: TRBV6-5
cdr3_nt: TGTGCCAGCAGTTACTCTGTAGGGACAGCGGAATACGAGCAGTACTTC
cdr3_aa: CASSYSVGTAEYEQYF

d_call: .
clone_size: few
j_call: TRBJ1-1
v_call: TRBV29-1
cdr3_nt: TGCAGCGGGTGGGACGAGGGAGAAGCTTTCTTT
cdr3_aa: CSGWDEGEAFF

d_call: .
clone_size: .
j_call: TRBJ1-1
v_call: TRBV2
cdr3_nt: TGTGCCAGCAGTGAGATTGTGGTATTGGCTTTCTTT
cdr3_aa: CASSEIVVLAFF

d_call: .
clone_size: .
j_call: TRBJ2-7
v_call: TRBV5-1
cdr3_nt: TGCGCCAGCAGCGCCCCCTCCTACGAGCAGTACTTC
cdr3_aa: CASSAPSYEQYF

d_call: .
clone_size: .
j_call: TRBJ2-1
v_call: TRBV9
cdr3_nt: TGTGCCAGCAGCGTAGCCTCAAACGGAGAGCAGTTCTTC
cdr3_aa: CASSVASNGEQFF

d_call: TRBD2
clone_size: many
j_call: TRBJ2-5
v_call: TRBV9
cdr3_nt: TGTGCCAGCAGCGTAGCAGGGACTAGCCAAGAGACCCAGTACTTC
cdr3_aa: CASSVAGTSQETQYF

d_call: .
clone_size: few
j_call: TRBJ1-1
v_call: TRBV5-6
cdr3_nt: TGTGCCAGCAGCTTGTTTATTCGCGGGAACACTGAAGCTTTCTTT
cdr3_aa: CASSLFIRGNTEAFF

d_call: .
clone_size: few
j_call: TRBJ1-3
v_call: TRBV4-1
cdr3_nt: TGCGCCAGCAGCTTTCGGCCGGGAATTGGAAACACCATATATTTT
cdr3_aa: CASSFRPGIGNTIYF

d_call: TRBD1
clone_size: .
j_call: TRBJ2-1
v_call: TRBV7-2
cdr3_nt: TGTGCCAGCAGCCCGCGGACAGGGTTGGGCAATGAGCAGTTCTTC
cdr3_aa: CASSPRTGLGNEQFF

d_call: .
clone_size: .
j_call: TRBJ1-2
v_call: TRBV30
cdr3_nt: TGTGCCCGGAGTGTTCTCCTGAGGGGCTACACCTTC
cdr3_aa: CARSVLLRGYTF

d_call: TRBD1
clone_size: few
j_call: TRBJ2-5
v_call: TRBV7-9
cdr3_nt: TGTGCCAGTGGCACAGGGGGCCAAGAGACCCAGTACTTC
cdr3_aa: CASGTGGQETQYF

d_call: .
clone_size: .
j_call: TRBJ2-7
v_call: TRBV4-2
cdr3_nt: TGTGCCAGCAGCCAAGATGGTCGGGACTACGAGCAGTACTTC
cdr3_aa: CASSQDGRDYEQYF

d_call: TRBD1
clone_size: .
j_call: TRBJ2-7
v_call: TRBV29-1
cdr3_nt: TGCAGCGTTGGACAGGGAACCTCCTACGAGCAGTACTTC
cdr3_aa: CSVGQGTSYEQYF

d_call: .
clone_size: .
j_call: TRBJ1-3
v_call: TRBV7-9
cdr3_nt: TGTGCCAGCAGCTTAGAGGCGCGAGACACCATATATTTT
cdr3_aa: CASSLEARDTIYF

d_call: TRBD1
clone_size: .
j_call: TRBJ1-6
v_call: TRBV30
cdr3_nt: TGTGCCTGGCAGACAGGGTGGGAATCACCCCTCCACTTT
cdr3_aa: CAWQTGWESPLHF

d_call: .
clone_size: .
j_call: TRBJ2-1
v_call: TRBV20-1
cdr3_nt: TGCAGTGCTCGCCGTGAGCCAGGGCAGTTCTTC
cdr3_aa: CSARREPGQFF

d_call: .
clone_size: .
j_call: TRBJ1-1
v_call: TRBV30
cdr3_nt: TGTGCCTGGTCTCCGAGGGGGAACACTGAAGCTTTCTTT
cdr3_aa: CAWSPRGNTEAFF

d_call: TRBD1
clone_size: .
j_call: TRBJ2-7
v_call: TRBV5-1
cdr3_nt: TGCGCCAGCAGCTACTTCGACAGGGTCGCCGAGCAGTACTTC
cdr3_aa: CASSYFDRVAEQYF

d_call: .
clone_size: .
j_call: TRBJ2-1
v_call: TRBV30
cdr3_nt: TGTGCCTTAAGCGAGTGGGGTTCGGGCCACGGGAAGCAGTTCTTC
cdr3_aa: CALSEWGSGHGKQFF

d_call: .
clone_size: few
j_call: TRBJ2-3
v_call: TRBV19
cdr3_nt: TGTGCCAGTAGGGGGCCGGTCGGAGATACGCAGTATTTT
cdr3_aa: CASRGPVGDTQYF

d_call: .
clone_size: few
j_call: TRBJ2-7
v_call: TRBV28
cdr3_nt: TGTGCCAGCGGAAACAGGGTCTACGAGCAGTACTTC
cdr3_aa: CASGNRVYEQYF

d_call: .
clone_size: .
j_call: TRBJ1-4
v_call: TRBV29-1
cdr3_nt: TGCAGCGTTGAGGACAGTGAAAAACTGTTTTTT
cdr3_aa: CSVEDSEKLFF

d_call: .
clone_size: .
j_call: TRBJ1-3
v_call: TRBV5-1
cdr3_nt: TGCGCCAGCAGCTTGGACGGATCCTCTGGAAACACCATATATTTT
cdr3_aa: CASSLDGSSGNTIYF

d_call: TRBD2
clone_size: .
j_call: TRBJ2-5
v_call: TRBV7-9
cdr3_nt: TGTGCCACCCACCCCTCCGGGGGAGGGGAGACCCAGTACTTC
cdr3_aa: CATHPSGGGETQYF

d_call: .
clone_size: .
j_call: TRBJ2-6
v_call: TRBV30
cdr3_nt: TGTGCCTATTCACAGGGTTCAGGGGCCAACGTCCTGACTTTC
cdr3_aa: CAYSQGSGANVLTF

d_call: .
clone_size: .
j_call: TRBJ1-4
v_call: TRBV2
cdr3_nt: TGTGCCAGCAGGAAGGGACCAGAGAATGAAAAACTGTTTTTT
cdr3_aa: CASRKGPENEKLFF

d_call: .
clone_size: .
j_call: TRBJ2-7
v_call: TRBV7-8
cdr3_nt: TGTGCCAGCAGCCCCCTACAGACCTCCTACGAGCAGTACTTC
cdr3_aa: CASSPLQTSYEQYF

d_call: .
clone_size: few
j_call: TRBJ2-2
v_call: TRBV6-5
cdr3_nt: TGTGCCAGCAGTTACAGCCAATTGAACACCGGGGAGCTGTTTTTT
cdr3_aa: CASSYSQLNTGELFF

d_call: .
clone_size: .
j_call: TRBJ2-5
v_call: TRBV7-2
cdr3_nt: TGTGCCAGCAGCTTAGCAAGGACCCGGGCGGAGACCCAGTACTTC
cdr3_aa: CASSLARTRAETQYF

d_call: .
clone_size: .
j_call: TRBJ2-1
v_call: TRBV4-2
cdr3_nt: TGTGCCAGCAGCCGAGAGACTTCGGGGGCCTACAATGAGCAGTTCTTC
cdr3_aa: CASSRETSGAYNEQFF

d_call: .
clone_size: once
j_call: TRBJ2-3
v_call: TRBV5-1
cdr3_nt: TGCGCCAGCAGCTTAGACGGCCCTGGCACAGATACGCAGTATTTT
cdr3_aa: CASSLDGPGTDTQYF

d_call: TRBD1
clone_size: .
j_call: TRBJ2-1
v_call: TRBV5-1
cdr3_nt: TGCGCCAGCAGCATGGACAGGGGACACAATGAGCAGTTCTTC
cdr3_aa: CASSMDRGHNEQFF

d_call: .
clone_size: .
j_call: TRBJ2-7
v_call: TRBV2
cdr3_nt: TGTGCCAGCAGCCCCAACGACCGCTACGAGCAGTACTTC
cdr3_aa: CASSPNDRYEQYF

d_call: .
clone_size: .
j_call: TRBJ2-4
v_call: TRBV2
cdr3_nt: TGTGCCAGCAGTGAATTCCCTAGCCTAAACATTCAGTACTTC
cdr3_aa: CASSEFPSLNIQYF

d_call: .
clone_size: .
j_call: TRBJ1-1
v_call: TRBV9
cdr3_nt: TGTGCCAGCAGCCCTAGGGAGGTGGGTAGCACTGAAGCTTTCTTT
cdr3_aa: CASSPREVGSTEAFF

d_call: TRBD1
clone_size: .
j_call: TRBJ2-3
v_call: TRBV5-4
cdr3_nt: TGTGCCAGCAGCTCGGGACAGCCCAGCACAGATACGCAGTATTTT
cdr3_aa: CASSSGQPSTDTQYF

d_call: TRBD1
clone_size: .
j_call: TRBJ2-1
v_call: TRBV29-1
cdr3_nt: TGCAGCGTTGTCGTCCTAAGGACAGGGTCCTACAATGAGCAGTTCTTC
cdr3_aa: CSVVVLRTGSYNEQFF

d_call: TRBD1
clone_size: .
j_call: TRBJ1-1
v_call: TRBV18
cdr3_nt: TGTGCCAGCTCACCACAGAGGACAGGGGGGTGGACTGAAGCTTTCTTT
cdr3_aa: CASSPQRTGGWTEAFF

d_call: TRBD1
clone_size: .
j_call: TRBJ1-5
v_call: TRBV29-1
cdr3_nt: TGCAGCGTTAGTACTGGGACAGGCCATGATCAGCCCCAGCATTTT
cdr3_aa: CSVSTGTGHDQPQHF

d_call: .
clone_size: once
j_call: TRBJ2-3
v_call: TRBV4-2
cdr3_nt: TGTGCCAGCAGCCAAGTGCAGGAAGATACGCAGTATTTT
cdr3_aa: CASSQVQEDTQYF

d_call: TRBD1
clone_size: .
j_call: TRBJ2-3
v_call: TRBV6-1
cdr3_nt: TGTGCCAGCACCCTACAGACAGGGTTTTCAGATACGCAGTATTTT
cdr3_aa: CASTLQTGFSDTQYF

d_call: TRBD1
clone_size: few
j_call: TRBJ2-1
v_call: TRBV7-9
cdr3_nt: TGTGCCAGCAGCCTATTGGGGACAGGGGGTGGCAATGAGCAGTTCTTC
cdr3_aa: CASSLLGTGGGNEQFF

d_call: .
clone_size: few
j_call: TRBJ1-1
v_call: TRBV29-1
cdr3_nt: TGCAGCGTTGTCCCTAGGGGGGTGAACACTGAAGCTTTCTTT
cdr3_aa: CSVVPRGVNTEAFF

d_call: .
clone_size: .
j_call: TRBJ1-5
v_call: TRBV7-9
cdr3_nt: TGTGCCAGCAGCTTCGGACAGCCCAATCAGCCCCAGCATTTT
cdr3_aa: CASSFGQPNQPQHF

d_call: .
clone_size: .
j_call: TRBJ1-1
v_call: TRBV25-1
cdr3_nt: TGTGCCAGCAGTAGGCTCATGAACACTGAAGCTTTCTTT
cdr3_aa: CASSRLMNTEAFF

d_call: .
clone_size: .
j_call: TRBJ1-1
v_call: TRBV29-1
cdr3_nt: TGCAGCGTCCGACTCGGGGACACTGAAGCTTTCTTT
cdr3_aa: CSVRLGDTEAFF

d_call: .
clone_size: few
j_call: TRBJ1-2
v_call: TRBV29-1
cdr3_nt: TGCAGCGTTGCGGCAAAGGATGGCTACACCTTC
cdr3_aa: CSVAAKDGYTF

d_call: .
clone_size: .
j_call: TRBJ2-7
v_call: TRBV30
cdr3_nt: TGTGCCTGGAGTGTACGTCAGTACGAGCAGTACTTC
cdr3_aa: CAWSVRQYEQYF

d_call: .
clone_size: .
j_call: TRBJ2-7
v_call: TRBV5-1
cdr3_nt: TGCGCCAGCAGCTTGACCTCGACCGAATACGAGCAGTACTTC
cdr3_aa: CASSLTSTEYEQYF

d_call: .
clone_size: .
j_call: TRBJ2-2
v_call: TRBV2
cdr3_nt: TGTGCCAGCAGCGCCCGCACGGCCGGGGAGCTGTTTTTT
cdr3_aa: CASSARTAGELFF

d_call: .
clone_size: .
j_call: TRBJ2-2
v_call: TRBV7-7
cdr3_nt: TGTGCTAGCAGCTCGCAGGGATACACCGGGGAGCTGTTTTTT
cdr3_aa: CASSSQGYTGELFF